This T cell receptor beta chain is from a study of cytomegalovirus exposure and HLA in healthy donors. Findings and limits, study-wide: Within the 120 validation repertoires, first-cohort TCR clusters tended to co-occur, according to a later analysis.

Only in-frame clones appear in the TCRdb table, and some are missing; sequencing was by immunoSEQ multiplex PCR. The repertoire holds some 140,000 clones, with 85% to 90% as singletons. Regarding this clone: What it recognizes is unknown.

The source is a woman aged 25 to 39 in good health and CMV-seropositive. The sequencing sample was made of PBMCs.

This chain's CDR3 is CASSDTGSPLHF. The CDR3 nucleotides read TGTGCCAGCAGTGATACGGGTTCACCCCTCCACTTT. The chain combines TRBV2 with TRBJ1-6; D is ambiguous. The CDR3 is 12 amino acids. Germline V gene sequence: CDR1 SNHLY, CDR2 FYNNEI. The V end lost 3 bases, the J end lost 9 bases, and 6 bases lay between the germline ends.